The rows below give T cell receptor beta chains drawn from one sample of a study of cytomegalovirus exposure and HLA in healthy donors. TCRdb's table, derived via immunoSEQ multiplex PCR, lists solely in-frame clones and lacks some. The sample includes 150,000 to 200,000 clones, approximately 59% seen only once; the top ten take around 2.9%. What was sequenced was PBMCs. Source of these receptors: a man aged 40-49 years in good health and CMV-seronegative. Both conserved end residues are part of each CDR3. D genes are given only for firm matches. A row's size may be missing; if present it is once, few, many or a size class.

clone size | J gene | V gene | D gene | CDR3 protein | CDR3 DNA
few | TRBJ1-1 | TRBV28 | NA | CASSWPGAGNTEAFF | TGTGCCAGCAGTTGGCCAGGGGCGGGGAACACTGAAGCTTTCTTT
NA | TRBJ1-2 | TRBV27 | TRBD1 | CASSSRQGYGYTF | TGTGCCAGCAGTTCGAGACAGGGATATGGCTACACCTTC
NA | TRBJ2-7 | TRBV7-9 | TRBD1 | CASSFGQGGEQYF | TGTGCCAGCAGCTTCGGACAGGGCGGCGAGCAGTACTTC
few | TRBJ2-1 | TRBV7-2 | NA | CASSLAQGSRFF | TGTGCCAGCAGCTTAGCACAGGGCTCTCGGTTCTTC
NA | TRBJ1-6 | TRBV5-1 | NA | CASSPLAGLPNSPLHF | TGCGCCAGCAGCCCCCTAGCGGGCTTACCCAATTCACCCCTCCACTTT
few | TRBJ1-1 | TRBV4-1 | NA | CASSQQRLNTEAFF | TGCGCCAGCAGCCAACAGAGGTTGAACACTGAAGCTTTCTTT
NA | TRBJ2-7 | TRBV5-1 | NA | CASKGGGEQYF | TGCGCCAGCAAAGGGGGTGGCGAGCAGTACTTC
few | TRBJ1-1 | TRBV5-6 | TRBD1 | CASSIQGALPSEAFF | TGTGCCAGCAGCATACAGGGGGCGCTTCCCTCTGAAGCTTTCTTT
NA | TRBJ2-2 | TRBV19 | NA | CASSISPTGSGELFF | TGTGCCAGTAGTATAAGCCCCACGGGGTCCGGGGAGCTGTTTTTT
NA | TRBJ2-3 | TRBV5-1 | NA | CASSLERADTQYF | TGCGCCAGCAGCTTGGAGCGGGCAGATACGCAGTATTTT
few | TRBJ2-1 | TRBV11-2 | NA | CASSTGRTYNEQFF | TGTGCCAGCAGCACCGGACGGACTTACAATGAGCAGTTCTTC
NA | TRBJ2-5 | TRBV7-2 | TRBD1 | CASSLVFQGVEEETQYF | TGTGCCAGCAGCTTAGTGTTCCAGGGGGTGGAGGAAGAGACCCAGTACTTC
NA | TRBJ1-4 | TRBV23-1 | NA | CASSQSGRLRGKLFF | TGCGCCAGCAGTCAATCGGGGAGGCTCCGAGGGAAACTGTTTTTT
few | TRBJ1-3 | TRBV4-2 | TRBD1 | CASSLEQGAPPGNTIYF | TGTGCCAGCAGCCTTGAACAGGGGGCGCCCCCTGGAAACACCATATATTTT
NA | TRBJ2-1 | TRBV12-5 | NA | CASGLGYNADEQFF | TGTGCTAGTGGTTTGGGTTACAATGCGGATGAGCAGTTCTTC
NA | TRBJ1-2 | TRBV6-5 | TRBD1 | CASSPGGQVGGYTF | TGTGCCAGCAGTCCAGGGGGTCAGGTTGGAGGCTACACCTTC
NA | TRBJ2-3 | TRBV5-1 | NA | CASSGRSSTDTQYF | TGCGCCAGCAGTGGGCGATCAAGCACAGATACGCAGTATTTT
NA | TRBJ2-2 | TRBV2 | TRBD2 | CASITSGNTGELFF | TGTGCCAGCATAACTAGCGGAAACACCGGGGAGCTGTTTTTT
few | TRBJ1-1 | TRBV19 | NA | CASSIGRDTEAFF | TGTGCCAGTAGTATAGGACGGGACACTGAAGCTTTCTTT
NA | TRBJ1-1 | TRBV27 | NA | CASSHPGGADTEAFF | TGTGCCAGCAGTCACCCCGGGGGGGCAGACACTGAAGCTTTCTTT
NA | TRBJ2-3 | TRBV4-1 | TRBD2 | CASSQATSGSYSTDTQYF | TGCGCCAGCAGCCAAGCGACTAGCGGGAGTTATAGCACAGATACGCAGTATTTT
NA | TRBJ1-1 | TRBV29-1 | NA | CSVGAGISGTEAFF | TGCAGCGTTGGGGCAGGGATAAGTGGCACTGAAGCTTTCTTT
NA | TRBJ1-1 | TRBV19 | NA | CASSIVRRRGAPDTEAFF | TGTGCCAGTAGTATAGTTCGGCGCAGGGGCGCCCCTGACACTGAAGCTTTCTTT
NA | TRBJ2-3 | TRBV7-2 | TRBD2 | CASSLVAGGSDTQYF | TGTGCCAGCAGCTTAGTAGCGGGAGGATCAGATACGCAGTATTTT
NA | TRBJ2-7 | TRBV7-8 | NA | CASRLVGSSYEQYF | TGTGCCAGCAGACTAGTCGGGTCTTCCTACGAGCAGTACTTC
few | TRBJ2-4 | TRBV18 | TRBD1 | CASSPATTGTGGENIQYF | TGTGCCAGCTCACCAGCCACGACCGGGACAGGGGGAGAAAACATTCAGTACTTC
few | TRBJ1-6 | TRBV5-4 | NA | CASSLGSPGSSNSPLHF | TGTGCCAGCAGCTTGGGGAGTCCGGGATCATCTAATTCACCCCTCCACTTT
NA | TRBJ2-5 | TRBV10-2 | NA | CASRGTPQETQYF | TGCGCCAGCAGGGGGACTCCTCAAGAGACCCAGTACTTC
NA | TRBJ1-3 | TRBV7-8 | NA | CASSLGSAGRGWYF | TGTGCCAGCAGCTTAGGGTCCGCTGGGAGAGGGTGGTATTTT
NA | TRBJ2-7 | TRBV18 | TRBD2 | CASSPTSGGPYEQYF | TGTGCCAGCTCACCAACTAGCGGGGGCCCCTACGAGCAGTACTTC
few | TRBJ2-6 | TRBV29-1 | NA | CSVYSGANVLTF | TGCAGCGTGTACTCTGGGGCCAACGTCCTGACTTTC
NA | TRBJ2-1 | TRBV7-2 | NA | CASSLGVRTDRDEQFF | TGTGCCAGCAGCTTAGGTGTCCGGACAGATCGGGATGAGCAGTTCTTC
NA | TRBJ2-1 | TRBV14 | TRBD2 | CASSQVWASGRIILFF | TGTGCCAGCAGCCAAGTGTGGGCTAGCGGGAGAATCATTCTGTTCTTC
NA | TRBJ2-7 | TRBV6-7 | NA | CASPTRNRSEQYF | TGTGCCAGCCCAACCCGAAACAGGTCCGAGCAGTACTTC
NA | TRBJ2-5 | TRBV19 | NA | CASSDRGSLETQYF | TGTGCCAGTAGTGACCGAGGGAGTTTGGAGACCCAGTACTTC
NA | TRBJ2-3 | TRBV29-1 | TRBD2 | CSVEGGYSSTDTQYF | TGCAGCGTTGAGGGGGGGTACTCTAGCACAGATACGCAGTATTTT
NA | TRBJ1-2 | TRBV30 | TRBD1 | CAWTDRPQVGYTF | TGTGCCTGGACGGACAGGCCCCAGGTTGGCTACACCTTC
once | TRBJ2-1 | TRBV28 | TRBD2 | CASSLWTGGKNEQFF | TGTGCCAGCAGTTTATGGACGGGGGGGAAGAATGAGCAGTTCTTC
NA | TRBJ2-7 | TRBV4-3 | TRBD2 | CASSQVLAGYEQYF | TGCGCCAGCAGCCAAGTGCTAGCGGGCTACGAGCAGTACTTC
NA | TRBJ1-2 | TRBV30 | NA | CAWSVMDRGGWGYTF | TGTGCCTGGAGTGTAATGGATCGGGGGGGCTGGGGCTACACCTTC
NA | TRBJ2-7 | TRBV30 | TRBD1 | CAWSVGDSYEQYF | TGTGCCTGGAGTGTAGGGGACAGCTACGAGCAGTACTTC
NA | TRBJ2-1 | TRBV28 | TRBD2 | CATKISGQGTNNEQFF | TGTGCCACCAAAATTTCGGGTCAAGGGACTAACAATGAGCAGTTCTTC
NA | TRBJ1-5 | TRBV19 | TRBD1 | CASSTSLTGGNQPQHF | TGTGCCAGTAGTACGAGCCTGACAGGGGGAAATCAGCCCCAGCATTTT
NA | TRBJ2-2 | TRBV7-2 | NA | CASRLQGGGPGELFF | TGTGCCAGCAGGTTACAGGGAGGGGGACCCGGGGAGCTGTTTTTT
NA | TRBJ1-2 | TRBV11-2 | TRBD1 | CASSPHVGQGQGYTF | TGTGCCAGCAGCCCACATGTCGGACAGGGGCAAGGCTACACCTTC
NA | TRBJ2-5 | TRBV5-8 | TRBD1 | CASSARDRGRQETQYF | TGTGCCAGCAGCGCTCGGGACAGGGGGCGCCAAGAGACCCAGTACTTC
NA | TRBJ2-5 | TRBV27 | TRBD1 | CASSSGTGYQETQYF | TGTGCCAGCAGTTCCGGGACAGGGTACCAAGAGACCCAGTACTTC
NA | TRBJ2-3 | TRBV11-2 | NA | CASSLGLGTPSTDTQYF | TGTGCCAGCAGCTTGGGCTTAGGGACACCTAGCACAGATACGCAGTATTTT